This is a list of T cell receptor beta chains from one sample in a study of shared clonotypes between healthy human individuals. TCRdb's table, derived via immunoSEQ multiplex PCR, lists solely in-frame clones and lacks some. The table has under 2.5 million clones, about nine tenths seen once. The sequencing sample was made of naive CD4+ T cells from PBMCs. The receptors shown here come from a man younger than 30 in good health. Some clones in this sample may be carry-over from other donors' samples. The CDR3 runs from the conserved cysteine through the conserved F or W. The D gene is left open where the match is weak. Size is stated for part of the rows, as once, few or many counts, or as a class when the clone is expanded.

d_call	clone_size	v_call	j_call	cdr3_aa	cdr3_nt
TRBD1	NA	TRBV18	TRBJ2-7	CASSPILGTGYDEQYF	TGTGCCAGCTCACCAATTCTCGGGACAGGGTACGACGAGCAGTACTTC
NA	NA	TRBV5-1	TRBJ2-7	CASSPQGGPSYEQYF	TGCGCCAGCAGCCCGCAGGGTGGCCCCTCCTACGAGCAGTACTTC
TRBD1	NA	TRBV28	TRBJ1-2	CASSLSLQGASYGYTF	TGTGCCAGCAGTTTATCCCTTCAGGGGGCAAGCTATGGCTACACCTTC
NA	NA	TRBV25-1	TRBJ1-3	CASSASGSGNTIYF	TGTGCCAGCAGTGCCTCCGGATCTGGAAACACCATATATTTT
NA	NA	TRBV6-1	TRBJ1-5	CASSVQGRQPQHF	TGTGCCAGCAGTGTGCAGGGACGCCAGCCCCAGCATTTT
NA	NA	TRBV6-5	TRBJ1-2	CASRMDGDYGYTF	TGTGCCAGCAGGATGGACGGCGACTATGGCTACACCTTC
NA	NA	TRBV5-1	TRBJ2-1	CASSLGGGWSSYNEQFF	TGCGCCAGCAGCTTGGGGGGCGGATGGAGCTCCTACAATGAGCAGTTCTTC
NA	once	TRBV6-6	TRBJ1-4	CASRAGVQNEKLFF	TGTGCCAGCAGGGCGGGAGTTCAAAATGAAAAACTGTTTTTT
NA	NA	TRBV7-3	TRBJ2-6	CASSRQERGSGANVLTF	TGTGCCAGCAGCCGACAGGAGAGGGGCTCTGGGGCCAACGTCCTGACTTTC
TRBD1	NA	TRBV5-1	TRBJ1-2	CASSKGQNYGYTF	TGCGCCAGCAGCAAGGGACAGAACTATGGCTACACCTTC
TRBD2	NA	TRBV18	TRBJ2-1	CASSSSSGATYNEQFF	TGTGCCAGCTCATCATCTAGCGGGGCTACCTACAATGAGCAGTTCTTC
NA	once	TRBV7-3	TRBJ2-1	CASSLGAGPPYNEQFF	TGTGCCAGCAGCTTAGGAGCCGGCCCCCCCTACAATGAGCAGTTCTTC
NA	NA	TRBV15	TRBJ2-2	CATSRDRYLELFF	TGTGCCACCAGCAGAGATCGGTACTTGGAGCTGTTTTTT
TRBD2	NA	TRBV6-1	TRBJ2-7	CASSEAPGLAGQSSYEQYF	TGTGCCAGCAGTGAAGCGCCGGGACTAGCGGGACAAAGCTCCTACGAGCAGTACTTC
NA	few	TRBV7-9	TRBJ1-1	CASSTRTDEAFF	TGTGCCAGCAGCACCAGGACAGACGAAGCTTTCTTT
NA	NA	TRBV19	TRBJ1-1	CASSKGRLLTEAFF	TGTGCCAGTAGTAAGGGGAGGCTGCTCACTGAAGCTTTCTTT
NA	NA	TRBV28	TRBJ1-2	CASHQGANYGYTF	TGTGCCAGCCACCAGGGAGCTAACTATGGCTACACCTTC
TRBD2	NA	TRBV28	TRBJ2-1	CASSTNPGTSDHNEQFF	TGTGCCAGCAGTACTAATCCTGGGACTAGCGACCACAATGAGCAGTTCTTC
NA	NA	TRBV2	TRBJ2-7	CASRESYEQYF	TGTGCCAGCAGGGAATCCTACGAGCAGTACTTC
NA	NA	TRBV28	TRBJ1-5	CASSYPGGGNQPQHF	TGTGCCAGCAGCTATCCCGGAGGGGGCAATCAGCCCCAGCATTTT
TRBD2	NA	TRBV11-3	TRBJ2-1	CASSLVGGSDPSEQFF	TGTGCCAGCAGCTTAGTCGGCGGGAGTGATCCAAGTGAGCAGTTCTTC
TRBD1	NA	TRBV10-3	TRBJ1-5	CAISDSGQAFNQPQHF	TGTGCCATCAGTGATTCGGGACAGGCGTTCAATCAGCCCCAGCATTTT
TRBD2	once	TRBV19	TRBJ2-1	CACNSGRAYNEQFF	TGTGCCTGCAATAGCGGGAGGGCCTACAATGAGCAGTTCTTC
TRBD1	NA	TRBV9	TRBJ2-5	CASSGGTGLKTQYF	TGTGCCAGCAGCGGGGGGACAGGGCTAAAGACCCAGTACTTC
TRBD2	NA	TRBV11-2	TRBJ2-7	CASSFLGTSDSYEQYF	TGTGCCAGCAGCTTCTTAGGGACTAGCGACTCCTACGAGCAGTACTTC
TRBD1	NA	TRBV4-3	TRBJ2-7	CASSIDRRQGGYEQYF	TGCGCCAGCAGTATTGACAGGAGACAGGGGGGCTACGAGCAGTACTTC
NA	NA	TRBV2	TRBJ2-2	CASSLAGELFF	TGTGCCAGCAGTCTAGCCGGGGAGCTGTTTTTT
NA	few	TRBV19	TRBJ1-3	CASTWSSGNTIYF	TGTGCCAGTACCTGGAGCTCTGGAAACACCATATATTTT